The sequence of this TCR beta chain was determined in a study of T cells in Graves' hyperthyroidism and ophthalmopathy. Study outcomes and limitations: In validation, the model predicted ophthalmopathy. These predictions came a median about 6.5 months before onset. In the blood, most expanded thyroid clonotypes above 0.001 appeared as well.

TCR beta CDR3 regions were amplified from RNA. An initial round of RT-PCR targeting the TCR CDR3 relied on the HTBI primer set. Each CDR3 protein is one row after TCRdb ran MiXCR on the multiplex PCR reads. Counted here are about 320,000 distinct CDR3 sequences, roughly 15% occurring once; the ten biggest clones make up roughly 31%. The CDR3 extends over 15 amino acids. V lost 1 base to trimming and J lost 4 bases, with 11 bases between them. Germline V gene data show CDR1 as SGHTA and CDR2 as FQGTGA. Of note for this clonotype: What it binds is unknown.

The chain links TRBV7-3 to TRBJ1-3; D unresolved. The sequenced sample consisted of blood. This TCR derives from a young man with Graves' hyperthyroidism. This CDR3 reads CASSLRPAAGNTIYF. The CDR3 DNA is TGTGCCAGCAGCTTAAGGCCGGCGGCAGGAAACACCATATATTTT.